This paragraph covers one T cell receptor (beta chain) sequence. At one boundary the junction diverges from the germline segment, which might be a read error. The TCR beta CDR3 regions underwent amplification using RNA transcripts as the source. An initial round of RT-PCR targeting the TCR CDR3 relied on the HTBI primer set. Using its own MiXCR run on the multiplex PCR reads, TCRdb lists one record per CDR3 protein. Here the sample spans a few hundred thousand distinct CDR3 sequences, approximately 15% being singletons. The source of the sample is a study of T cells in Graves' hyperthyroidism and ophthalmopathy. The CDR3 is 19 residues long. Germline assignment: CDR1 SGHRS and CDR2 YFSETQ.

The specimen sequenced was blood. This TCR was sampled from a woman aged 25-40 years with Graves' hyperthyroidism. The gene calls are TRBV5-1 and TRBJ1-4; a possible D gene is TRBD1 (5 bases). As DNA, the CDR3 is TGTGCCAGCAGCTTGTCAGGGTACGGAAAGGCTGCAACTAATGAAAAACTGTTTTTT. The encoded protein is CASSLSGYGKAATNEKLFF.